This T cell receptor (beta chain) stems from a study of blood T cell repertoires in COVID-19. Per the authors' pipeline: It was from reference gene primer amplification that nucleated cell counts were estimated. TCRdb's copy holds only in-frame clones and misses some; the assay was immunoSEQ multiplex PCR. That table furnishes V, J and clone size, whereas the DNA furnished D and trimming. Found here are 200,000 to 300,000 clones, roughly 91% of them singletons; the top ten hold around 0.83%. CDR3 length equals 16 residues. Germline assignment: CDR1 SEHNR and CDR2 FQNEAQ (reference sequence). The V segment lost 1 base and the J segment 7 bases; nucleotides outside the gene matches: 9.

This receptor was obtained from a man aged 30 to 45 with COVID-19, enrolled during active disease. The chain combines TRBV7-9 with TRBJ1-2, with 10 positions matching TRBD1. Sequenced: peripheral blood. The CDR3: CASSLDPGTGAAGYTF. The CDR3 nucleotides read TGTGCCAGCAGCTTAGATCCGGGGACAGGGGCCGCTGGCTACACCTTC.